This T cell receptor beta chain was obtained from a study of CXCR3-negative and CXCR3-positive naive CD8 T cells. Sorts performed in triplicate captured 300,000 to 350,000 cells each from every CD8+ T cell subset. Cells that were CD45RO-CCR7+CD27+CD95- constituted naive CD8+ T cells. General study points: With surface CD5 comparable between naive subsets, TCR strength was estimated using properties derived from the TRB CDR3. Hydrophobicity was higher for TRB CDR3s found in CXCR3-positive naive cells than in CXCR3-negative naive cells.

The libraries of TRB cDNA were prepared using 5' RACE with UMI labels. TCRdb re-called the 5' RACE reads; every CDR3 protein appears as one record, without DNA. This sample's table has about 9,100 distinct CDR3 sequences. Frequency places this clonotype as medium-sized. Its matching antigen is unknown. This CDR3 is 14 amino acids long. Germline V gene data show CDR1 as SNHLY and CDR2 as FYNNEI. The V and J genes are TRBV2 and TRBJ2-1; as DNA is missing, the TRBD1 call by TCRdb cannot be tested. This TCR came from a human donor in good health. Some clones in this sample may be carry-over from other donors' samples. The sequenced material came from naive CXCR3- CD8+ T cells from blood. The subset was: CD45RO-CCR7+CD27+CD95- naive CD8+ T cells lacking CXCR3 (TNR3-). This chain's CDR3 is CASSVTGTRNEQFF.